This T cell receptor (beta chain) appears in the sequencing data of a study of vaccination and CD4 T cells after COVID-19 (dated by TCRdb to 2022 to 2024). Background for the entire study: Convalescent patients had a positive SARS-CoV-2 result on nasal swab PCR, and of these patients, some 10 had mild disease and one had severe disease. The convalescent cohort comprised six males and four females, including two Hispanic individuals, seven Caucasians, two Asians and one multiracial person. Two doses of either the Pfizer-BioNTech BNT162b2 vaccine (n=8) or the Moderna mRNA-1273 vaccine (n=2) were administered to participants. Post-COVID blood samples from convalescent patients were collected a median of roughly 100 days after diagnosis, with a range of roughly 35 to 161 days. The time from the second vaccine dose to post-vaccine blood sampling had a median of approximately 72 days and ranged from about 14 to 250 days. For stimulating the cultures, overlapping spike peptide pools were used, derived from SARS-CoV-2 as well as from the common cold coronaviruses HCoV-NL63, HCoV-OC43 and HCoV-229E. As controls, cultures received a CEFX viral epitope pool (the positive control), an HIV-1 Nef peptide pool (the negative control), or no peptide at all. In ten to eleven COVID-19 convalescent patients and a few infection-naive healthy vaccine recipients, researchers compared the spike-specific CD4+ TCR repertoire from before mRNA vaccination with the repertoire from after.

As for this clonotype: Its antigen is unknown. Base qualities are not at hand, and no much larger clone is one base apart.

V is pruned by 2 bases and J by 8 bases, leaving 7 bases of the junction without a gene match. The CDR3, from cysteine to phenylalanine, totals 14 residues. CDR3 DNA only is kept here, 42 bases in frame from base 1. In the paper's terms, the treatment or condition label means: roughly 10-day PBMC culture with coronavirus spike peptide pools or control peptides (ViraFEST assay). The ViraFEST assay, used in the study, expanded antigen-specific T cells with peptide pools and then identified the expanded clonotypes through TCR sequencing. Positive SARS-CoV-2 PCR tests in the convalescent patients dated from March to December 2020, before Alpha, Beta and Delta variants emerged in the United States. Each well held millions of PBMCs cultured with approximately 10 ug/ml peptide pools in IMDM containing roughly 5% human AB serum and approximately 10 IU/ml IL-2. Half of the culture medium was replaced with fresh IL-2-containing medium on days 3 and 7. Once the cells had been in culture for roughly 11 days, the EasySep CD4+ T cell isolation kit was used to isolate CD4+ T cells by negative selection. Ficoll-Paque Plus gradient centrifugation was used to isolate PBMCs from whole blood, and the isolated PBMCs were then either used fresh or cryopreserved at -140C. Triplicate wells were generally used for each culture condition.

The paper as a whole reports these results and caveats: Only a relatively small number of convalescent patients were included in the study, and early timepoints following natural infection were not analyzed. Of the vaccine-specific clones found in convalescent patients, nearly all (304 of 307) were mono-reactive for SARS-CoV-2 spike instead of being cross-reactive with common cold coronaviruses. An increase in the median number of SARS-CoV-2-reactive clonotypes from 20 to 25 after infection to 35 to 40 after vaccination was observed, but the change was not found to be significant. Among the post-vaccine SARS-CoV-2-reactive clones in convalescent patients, a median around 85% showed up only after vaccination, which suggests vaccine-specific priming.

Library construction relied on PCR. At the Johns Hopkins FTIC core, DNA from the cultured CD4+ T cells underwent TCR sequencing with the Oncomine TCR Beta short-read assay. The QIAamp micro DNA kit was used to extract genomic DNA from the cultured CD4+ T cells. Oncomine TCR Beta libraries made from cultured CD4+ T cells were pooled using unique dual indexes and sequenced on an Illumina iSeq 100. For the original study's pipeline: Non-productive sequences were filtered out, and CDR3s that did not start with C, did not end with F or W, or were shorter than 7 amino acids were discarded. Antigen-specific clonotypes were identified using the MANAFEST web application through comparison of peptide-stimulated wells with reference and other culture wells. Positive clones required FDR below 0.05, an odds ratio above 5, and productive frequency above 0.1% in at least two of three replicate wells. Clonotypes that were significantly expanded in both SARS-CoV-2 spike wells and at least one common cold coronavirus spike condition were defined as cross-reactive. CDR3 homology was assessed with Levenshtein distances (stringdist) and unrooted phylogenetic trees (ape) in R version 3.6.1. TCRdb reprocessing: public reads trimmed at Q25 with fastp, clones called with MiXCR, in-frame beta chains kept. For every CDR3 protein sequence, its rows merge into one entry that carries the most common genes and DNA. These V and J calls rely on TCRdb rather than the paper's analysis. The sample table holds some 11,000 distinct CDR3 sequences, of which 73% were seen once. Roughly 7.5% of the sample is held by the ten biggest clonotypes.

This clonotype originated in a human donor who had recovered from COVID-19. Sequencing used CD4+ T cells from blood, cultured in vitro. The chain uses TRBV12-3 or TRBV12-4 and TRBJ1-2; 8 middle bases align to TRBD1. The nucleotide sequence is given as TGTGCCAGCAGTTTAAACAGGGGGAAGGGAGGCTACACCTTC. This yields the protein CASSLNRGKGGYTF.